This T cell receptor (beta chain) emerged from a study of blood T cell repertoires in COVID-19. Overall study: Specimens from acute and convalescent COVID-19 originated in the United States, Italy and Spain. T cells, B-cell-depleted T cells, or PBMCs supplied cDNA or gDNA.

Germline CDR1 MNHEY, CDR2 SMNVEV (reference sequence). The CDR3 totals 13 residues. V gave up 5 bases and J gave up 3 bases, with 9 bases separating them. In the authors' workflow: Estimated nucleated cell counts came from reference gene primer amplification. Repertoires were generated with immunoSEQ multiplex PCR, while TCRdb's copy carries only in-frame clones and drops some. The DNA gave D and trimming, while V, J and clone size come from that table. This table has about 140,000 clones, approximately 80% appearing once. The TCR originated in a human donor in a cohort sampled during active COVID-19. Sequenced input: peripheral blood. V gene TRBV27 combines with J gene TRBJ2-3, with D perhaps TRBD1 (5 bases). The CDR3, as DNA: TGTGCCAGCAGTGGGGCTGGAACAGATACGCAGTATTTT. As protein: CASSGAGTDTQYF.